This T cell receptor (beta chain) was sequenced for a study of human T cells and chemical hapten exposure. The CDR3 runs to 15 residues. Germline loops: CDR1 SGDLS, CDR2 YYNGEE. Trimming stripped 4 bases from V and 7 bases from J, with 21 bases between. TCRdb reprocessed the RACE reads with MiXCR, giving one entry per CDR3 protein. The sample yields approximately 84,000 distinct CDR3 sequences, roughly a tenth seen once. Time point meaning: patch test 2, 6 weeks after DPC sensitization. This sample's treatment: therapeutic diphenylcyclopropenone sensitization with weekly scalp DPC. Each donor was an alopecia patient between 18 and 70 years of age who qualified for DPC. General study points: TCRs above 1 in 1000 frequency did not change with DPC sensitization.

This clonotype came up many times. Its antigen is currently unknown. This chain uses TRBV9 with TRBJ2-7; D is uncertain. The sample in question was whole blood, obtained in connection with sensitization to the hapten diphenylcyclopropenone (DPC). The TCR comes from a woman under 40 with alopecia areata. Some clones in this sample may be carry-over from other donors' samples. The CDR3, as DNA: TGTGCCAGCAGCTCCCGACTGGACCTTTTGGGGGAGCAGTACTTC. It codes for CASSSRLDLLGEQYF.